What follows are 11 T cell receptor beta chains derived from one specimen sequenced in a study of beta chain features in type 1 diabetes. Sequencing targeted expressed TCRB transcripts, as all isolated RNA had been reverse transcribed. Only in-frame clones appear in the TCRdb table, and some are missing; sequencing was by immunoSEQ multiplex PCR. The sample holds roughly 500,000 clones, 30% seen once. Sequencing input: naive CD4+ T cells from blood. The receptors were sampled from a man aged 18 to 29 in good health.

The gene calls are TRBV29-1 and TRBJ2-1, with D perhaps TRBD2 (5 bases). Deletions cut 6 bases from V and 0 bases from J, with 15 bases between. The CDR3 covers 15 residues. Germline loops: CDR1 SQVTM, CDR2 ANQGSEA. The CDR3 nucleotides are TGCAGCGTGAGGACCCCGGGAAGCTCCTACAATGAGCAGTTCTTC. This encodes CSVRTPGSSYNEQFF.

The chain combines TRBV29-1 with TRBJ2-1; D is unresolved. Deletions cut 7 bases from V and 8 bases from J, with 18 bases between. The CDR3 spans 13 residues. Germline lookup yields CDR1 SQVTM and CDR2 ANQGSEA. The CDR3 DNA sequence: TGCAGCGCCCAGGCGGCTTTCTCCCATGAGCAGTTCTTC. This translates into CSAQAAFSHEQFF.

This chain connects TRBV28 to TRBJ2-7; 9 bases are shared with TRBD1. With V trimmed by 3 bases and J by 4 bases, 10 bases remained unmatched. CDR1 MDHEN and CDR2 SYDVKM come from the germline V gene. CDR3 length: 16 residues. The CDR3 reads CASSLPPGQGYYEQYF. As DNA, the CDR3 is TGTGCCAGCAGTTTGCCACCGGGACAGGGTTATTACGAGCAGTACTTC. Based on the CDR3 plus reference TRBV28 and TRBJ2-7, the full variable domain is DVKVTQSSRYLVKRTGEKVFLECVQDMDHENMFWYRQDPGLGLRLIYFSYDVKMKEKGDIPEGYSVSREKKERFSLILESASTNQTSMYLCASSLPPGQGYYEQYFGPGTRLTVT.

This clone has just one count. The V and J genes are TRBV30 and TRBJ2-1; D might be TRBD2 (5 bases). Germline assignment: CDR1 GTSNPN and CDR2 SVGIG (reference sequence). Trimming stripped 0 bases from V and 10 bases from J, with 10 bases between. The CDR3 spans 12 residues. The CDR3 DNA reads TGTGCCTGGAGTGTAGCTCGGGGAGAGCAGTTCTTC. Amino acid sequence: CAWSVARGEQFF.

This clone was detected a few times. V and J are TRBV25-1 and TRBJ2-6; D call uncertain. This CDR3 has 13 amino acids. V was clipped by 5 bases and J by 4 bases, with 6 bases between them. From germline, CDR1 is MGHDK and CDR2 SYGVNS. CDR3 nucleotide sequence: TGTGCCAGCAGTTCCTCGGGGGCCAACGTCCTGACTTTC. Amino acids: CASSSSGANVLTF.

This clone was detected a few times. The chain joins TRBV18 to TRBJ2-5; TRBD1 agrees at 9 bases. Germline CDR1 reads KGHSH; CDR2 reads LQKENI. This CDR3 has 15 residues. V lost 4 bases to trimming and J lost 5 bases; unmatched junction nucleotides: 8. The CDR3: CASSRAGQGTETQYF. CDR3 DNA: TGTGCCAGCTCACGGGCGGGACAGGGAACCGAGACCCAGTACTTC.

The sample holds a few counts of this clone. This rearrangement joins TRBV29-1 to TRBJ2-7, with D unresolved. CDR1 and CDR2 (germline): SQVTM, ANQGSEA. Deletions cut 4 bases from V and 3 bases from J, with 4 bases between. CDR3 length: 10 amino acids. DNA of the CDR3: TGCAGCGTTGGCCTCTACGAGCAGTACTTC. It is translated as CSVGLYEQYF.

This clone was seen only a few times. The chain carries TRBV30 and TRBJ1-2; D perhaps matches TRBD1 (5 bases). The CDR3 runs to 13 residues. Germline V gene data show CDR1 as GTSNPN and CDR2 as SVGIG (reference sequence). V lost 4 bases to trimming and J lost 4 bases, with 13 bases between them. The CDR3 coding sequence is TGTGCCTGGAACAAGGGGTACAGCTATGGCTACACCTTC. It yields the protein CAWNKGYSYGYTF.

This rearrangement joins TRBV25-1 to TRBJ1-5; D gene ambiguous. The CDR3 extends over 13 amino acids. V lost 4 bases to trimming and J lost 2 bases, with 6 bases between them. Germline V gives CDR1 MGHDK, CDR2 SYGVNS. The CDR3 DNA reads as TGTGCCAGCAGTGGGTCAGGCAATCAGCCCCAGCATTTT. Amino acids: CASSGSGNQPQHF.

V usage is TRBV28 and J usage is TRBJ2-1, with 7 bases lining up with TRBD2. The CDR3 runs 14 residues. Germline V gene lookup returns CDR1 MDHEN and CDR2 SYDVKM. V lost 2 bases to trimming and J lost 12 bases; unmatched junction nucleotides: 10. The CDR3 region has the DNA TGTGCCAGCAGTTTAAGCCCAGCGGGACCGGGGCAGTTCTTC. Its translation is CASSLSPAGPGQFF.

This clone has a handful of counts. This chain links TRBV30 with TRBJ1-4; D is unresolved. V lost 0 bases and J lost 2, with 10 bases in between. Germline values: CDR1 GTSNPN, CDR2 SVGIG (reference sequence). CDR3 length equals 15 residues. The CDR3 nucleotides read TGTGCCTGGAGTGTAAACGTTGATACTAATGAAAAACTGTTTTTT. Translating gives CAWSVNVDTNEKLFF.